This T cell receptor (beta chain) was sequenced during a study of breast tumors, draining lymph nodes, adjacent tissues. Overall study findings and caveats: Luminal-like breast cancer showed significantly greater tumor-nontumor repertoire similarity than basal-like breast cancer did. Compared with lymph nodes, tumors were less diverse; compared with nontumor tissue, more. Most tumor T cells seemingly derive from lymph node, then expand in tumor.

Breast cancer patients provided tissue from their axillary draining lymph nodes. V dropped 1 base and J dropped 4; count of bases not matched to a gene: 9. Per germline, CDR1 DFQATT and CDR2 SNEGSKA (reference sequence). This CDR3 region has 15 residues. TCRdb fed the multiplex PCR reads into MiXCR, producing one record per CDR3 protein. The sample records fewer than 300,000 distinct CDR3 sequences, roughly 30% being singletons. This clonotype was found many times. Its antigen is not identified. The sequence was obtained from a female donor with breast cancer. Some clones in this sample may be carry-over from other donors' samples. The sample comprised axillary lymph node tissue. The chain employs TRBV20-1 and TRBJ2-5, with 7 bases that match TRBD2. The DNA of the CDR3 is TGCAGTGCTAGAGTTGGGGCGGGAGTTTTAGAGACCCAGTACTTC. Translation gives CSARVGAGVLETQYF.